Listed here are 18 T cell receptor beta chains from one sample, sequenced in a study of identical twins. TCRdb re-analysed the 5' RACE reads in MiXCR, keeping a single row per CDR3 protein. The table shows 750,000 to 950,000 distinct CDR3 sequences, with approximately 13% occurring only once. This same sample was also taken into another study, of yellow fever vaccine responses in identical twins.

Sequenced: PBMCs. Source of these receptors: a woman aged 18-35 years in good health.

This clonotype was seen a few times. The chain employs TRBV28 and TRBJ1-5, with D possibly being TRBD1 (5 bases). Trimming shortened V by 8 bases and J by 3 bases, and 14 bases separated the two germline ends. Germline assignment: CDR1 MDHEN and CDR2 SYDVKM. This CDR3 has 14 amino acids. As DNA, the CDR3 is TGTGCCAGCCTCCCCGGGGGTCTCAATCAGCCCCAGCATTTT. This encodes CASLPGGLNQPQHF. The whole variable domain, remainder taken from reference TRBV28 and TRBJ1-5, is DVKVTQSSRYLVKRTGEKVFLECVQDMDHENMFWYRQDPGLGLRLIYFSYDVKMKEKGDIPEGYSVSREKKERFSLILESASTNQTSMYLCASLPGGLNQPQHFGDGTRLSIL.

This clonotype was counted a few times. The chain combines TRBV5-1 with TRBJ2-1, with 7 bases identical to TRBD1. Germline loops: CDR1 SGHRS, CDR2 YFSETQ. V shed 4 bases and J 1 base; nucleotides not matched to a gene: 5. The CDR3 runs 15 residues. The DNA for the CDR3 is TGCGCCAGCAGCCTCACAGGGGAGTCCTACAATGAGCAGTTCTTC. Encoded protein: CASSLTGESYNEQFF.

This clonotype was counted a few times. The genes are TRBV7-2 and TRBJ2-4, with no clear D. CDR3 length: 14 residues. The V gene's germline CDR1 is SGHTA and CDR2 FQGNSA. Trimming took 3 bases from V and 1 from J, leaving 7 bases between them. The CDR3 nucleotides are TGTGCCAGCAGCTTGGCAAGGGCCAAAAACATTCAGTACTTC. It codes for CASSLARAKNIQYF.

V and J are TRBV7-8 and TRBJ2-3, with 9 nucleotides matching TRBD2. The trim removed 3 bases at V and 6 bases at J, leaving 7 bases unmatched. CDR1 SGHVS and CDR2 FQNEAQ come from the germline V gene. The CDR3 runs to 15 residues. The CDR3 DNA reads TGTGCCAGCAGCTTGGGGACTAGCCGGCGGGATACGCAGTATTTT. Its protein is CASSLGTSRRDTQYF.

This clonotype has only a few counts. This chain links TRBV6-5 with TRBJ2-5, with 7 bases lining up with TRBD2. The germline CDR1 and CDR2 sequences are MNHEY and SVGAGI. The CDR3 spans 14 residues. Trimming cost V 2 bases and J 5 bases; bases outside gene matches: 5. The CDR3 loop is CASSYTSDIETQYF. In nucleotides, the CDR3 is TGTGCCAGCAGTTACACTAGCGATATTGAGACCCAGTACTTC.

The gene calls are TRBV5-5 and TRBJ1-6; 11 bases map to TRBD1. V lost 4 bases to trimming and J lost 9 bases; unmatched junction nucleotides: 3. Germline-derived CDR1 and CDR2 are SGHKS and YYEKEE (reference sequence). The CDR3 contains 14 residues. The DNA of the CDR3 is TGTGCCAGCAGCCGAGGACAGGGGGCTTCACCCCTCCACTTT. This encodes CASSRGQGASPLHF.

V gene TRBV20-1 combines with J gene TRBJ2-1; the match to TRBD1 covers 7 bases. From germline, CDR1 is DFQATT and CDR2 SNEGSKA (reference sequence). The CDR3 loop spans 12 amino acids. Trimming cost V 6 bases and J 5 bases; bases outside gene matches: 4. Written as DNA, the CDR3 is TGCAGTGCCTCAGGGGGACACAATGAGCAGTTCTTC. Protein sequence: CSASGGHNEQFF.

The J gene is TRBJ2-1, the V gene TRBV19; D remains ambiguous. With 2 bases removed from V and 10 bases from J, the gap between germline ends came to 15 bases. The CDR3 consists of 14 residues. CDR1 and CDR2 from the germline V gene are LNHDA and SQIVND (reference sequence). The CDR3 DNA reads as TGTGCCAGTAGTATAATGGCTCGTGAATCCGAGCAGTTCTTC. Amino acid sequence: CASSIMARESEQFF.

The J gene is TRBJ2-3, the V gene TRBV4-1; D is tentatively TRBD1 or TRBD2 (5 bases each). There are 15 residues in the CDR3. The germline V gene has CDR1 MGHRA and CDR2 YSYEKL. V was trimmed by 1 base and J by 2 bases, leaving 10 bases between them. The CDR3 protein is CASSQARDLTDTQYF. The CDR3 nucleotides read TGCGCCAGCAGCCAAGCCCGGGACCTCACAGATACGCAGTATTTT.

This clonotype was found a few times. The V gene is TRBV20-1, the J gene TRBJ2-3, with a weak D call TRBD1 (5 bases). Trimming took 8 bases from V and 7 from J, leaving 16 bases between them. Germline CDR1 and CDR2: DFQATT and SNEGSKA (reference sequence). This CDR3 is built from 12 residues. The chain's CDR3 is CSTQPPGYTQYF. Written as DNA, the CDR3 is TGCAGTACCCAACCCCCAGGGTATACGCAGTATTTT.

The J gene is TRBJ1-6, the V gene TRBV20-1; TRBD1 agrees at 8 bases. Germline trimming cut 5 bases from V and 3 bases from J; bases unmatched to any gene: 9. The CDR3 has 16 amino acids. CDR1 is DFQATT and CDR2 is SNEGSKA in the germline V gene (reference sequence). The CDR3 spells CSAEDRAHDYNSPLHF. DNA for the CDR3: TGCAGTGCTGAGGACAGGGCACACGACTATAATTCACCCCTCCACTTT.

This clonotype was seen repeatedly, ten times or more. V usage is TRBV10-2 and J usage is TRBJ2-1, with 14 bases fitting TRBD2. From germline, CDR1 is WSHSY and CDR2 SAAADI. CDR3 length: 17 residues. V dropped 3 bases and J dropped 7; count of bases not matched to a gene: 8. The CDR3, as DNA: TGCGCCAGCAGTGACGCGACTAGCGGGGGGGCGTGGAATGAGCAGTTCTTC. Translating it yields CASSDATSGGAWNEQFF.

V and J are TRBV9 and TRBJ2-1; D uncertain. V was cut by 0 bases and J by 2 bases, with 6 bases left in between. CDR1 is SGDLS and CDR2 is YYNGEE in the germline V gene. There are 14 residues in the CDR3. The CDR3 loop reads CASSVDSTYNEQFF. The DNA of the CDR3 is TGTGCCAGCAGCGTAGACTCCACCTACAATGAGCAGTTCTTC.

This rearrangement joins TRBV11-2 to TRBJ1-6; TRBD1 is a possible D gene (5 bases). This CDR3 has 14 residues. Trimming shortened V by 4 bases and J by 7 bases, and 11 bases separated the two germline ends. CDR1 is SGHAT, CDR2 FQNNGV, per germline. CDR3 in DNA: TGTGCCAGCAGCTCCCGGGACTGGAATTCACCCCTCCACTTT. It is translated as CASSSRDWNSPLHF. The entire variable domain, with the rest obtained from reference TRBV11-2 and TRBJ1-6, is as follows: EAGVAQSPRYKIIEKRQSVAFWCNPISGHATLYWYQQILGQGPKLLIQFQNNGVVDDSQLPKDRFSAERLKGVDSTLKIQPAKLEDSAVYLCASSSRDWNSPLHFGNGTRLTVT.

V gene TRBV12-3 or TRBV12-4 combines with J gene TRBJ2-7, with TRBD1 as a possible D gene (6 bases). Trimming took off 6 bases at V and 0 bases at J, with 18 bases between the two ends. CDR3 length equals 16 residues. CDR3 bases: TGTGCCAGCAGCGAGGGGGACCCCAGGAGCTCCTACGAGCAGTACTTC. As protein: CASSEGDPRSSYEQYF.

This clonotype has a count of ten or more. The chain combines TRBV6-6 with TRBJ1-2, with TRBD1 matching 7 bases. The CDR3 is made up of 13 amino acids. The J segment lost 3 bases and the V segment lost 6 bases, leaving 4 bases of the junction unmatched. CDR1 is MNHNY, CDR2 SVGAGI, per germline (reference sequence). CDR3 amino acids: CASRTDRDYGYTF. The CDR3 DNA is TGTGCCAGCAGAACAGACAGGGACTATGGCTACACCTTC.

The CDR3 reads CASSYGDVSYEQYF. CDR3 bases: TGTGCCAGCAGTTACGGCGACGTCTCCTACGAGCAGTACTTC. The rearrangement uses TRBV6-2 or TRBV6-3 and TRBJ2-7; D gene uncertain. V was clipped by 2 bases and J by 0 bases, with 8 bases between them. Per the germline V gene, CDR1 is MNHEY and CDR2 is SVGEGT. The CDR3 loop spans 14 amino acids.

This chain connects TRBV12-1 to TRBJ2-1; TRBD2 reflects the table's D call only, with no check against the DNA. TRBV12-1 is a pseudogene locus. This CDR3 spans 16 amino acids. As DNA, the CDR3 is TGTGCCAGCAGCAAACCCACTAGCCGGCGAGGTAATGAGCAGTTCTTC. As protein: CASSKPTSRRGNEQFF.